A selection of T cell receptor beta chains follows, all from one sample in a study of blood T cells in healthy people across ages. TCRdb reanalysed the 5' RACE reads using MiXCR and keeps one entry per CDR3 protein. The table shows around 650,000 distinct CDR3 sequences, with approximately 40% occurring only once. Sequencing was done on a sample of blood. The origin of the receptors is a man at least 80 years old in good health. The conserved cysteine and the conserved F or W are not part of the CDR3 here. Fields, in order: CDR3 protein, V gene, D gene, J gene, CDR3 length. D genes are given only for firm matches.

ATSDFPGPSTDTQY,TRBV24-1,NA,TRBJ2-3,14
ASSLDGAFTYEQY,TRBV5-5,NA,NA,13
ASSEARVRGGGETQY,TRBV2,NA,NA,15
SGEYNEQF,TRBV29-1,NA,TRBJ2-1,8
SAKEEIAGVGEQF,TRBV20-1,TRBD2,TRBJ2-1,13
ASSLRSPPYEQY,TRBV7-6,NA,TRBJ2-7,12
ASNKRGLAGASGANVLT,TRBV6-1,TRBD2,TRBJ2-6,17
ASSQVRANTGELF,TRBV4-2,NA,TRBJ2-2,13
SVLWSSYNEQY,TRBV29-1,NA,NA,11
SARALAGGKVGELF,TRBV20-1,TRBD2,TRBJ2-2,14
ASSPGTSTDTQY,TRBV6-6,NA,TRBJ2-3,12
ASSLGPGTSCEQY,TRBV7-2,NA,TRBJ2-7,13
ASSLEVGQGGYT,TRBV7-8,NA,TRBJ1-2,12
ASSRQETQF,TRBV5-4,NA,NA,9
SARGIPKGHTDTQY,TRBV20-1,NA,TRBJ2-3,14
ASSERTGGYTGELF,TRBV7-6,TRBD1,TRBJ2-2,14
ASSQDGTSSPTDTQY,TRBV4-1,TRBD2,TRBJ2-3,15
ATSGDSWGETQY,TRBV24-1,TRBD1,NA,12
ASSLDYSYEQY,TRBV27,NA,TRBJ2-7,11
ASSLGRTGYNSPLH,TRBV5-1,TRBD1,TRBJ1-6,14
ASSPATKNYEQY,TRBV18,NA,TRBJ2-7,12
ASRPTSGSVYEQY,TRBV6-6,TRBD2,TRBJ2-7,13
AISGYSGSRYEQY,TRBV10-3,TRBD2,TRBJ2-7,13
ASSLGWDRSYEQY,TRBV5-1,NA,TRBJ2-7,13
ASTRTSGGPQETQY,TRBV7-2,TRBD2,TRBJ2-5,14
ASSYLGTAVGGEQF,TRBV6-2/TRBV6-3,NA,TRBJ2-1,14
ASSGRFANTGELF,TRBV10-1,NA,TRBJ2-2,13
ASSLTDGSNQPQH,TRBV12-3/TRBV12-4,NA,TRBJ1-5,13
AIRGQDHNEQF,TRBV10-3,TRBD1,TRBJ2-1,11
ASSRLDGEQY,TRBV27,NA,TRBJ2-4,10
ASSQDLYGYT,TRBV3-1,NA,TRBJ1-2,10
ASSQDIKTQY,TRBV3-1,NA,TRBJ2-5,10
AISEADRGPYEQY,TRBV10-3,TRBD1,TRBJ2-7,13
SASAGARTEAF,TRBV20-1,NA,TRBJ1-1,11
ASSRAGQGRTMNTEAF,TRBV6-2/TRBV6-3,TRBD1,TRBJ1-1,16